The 24 T cell receptor beta chains below come from one sample, sequenced in a study of identical twins (dated by TCRdb to about 2016). Receptors were amplified or captured by 5' RACE. The listed sequencing device is Illumina HiSeq 2000. The raw public reads went through TCRdb reprocessing: fastp at Q25, MiXCR clone calling, in-frame beta chains kept. Duplicate CDR3 protein sequences are folded into a single record with the most common DNA and genes. This sample has 500,000 to 650,000 distinct CDR3 sequences in its table, and just over 7% of those were observed once. The ten biggest clones cover 1.6% of the sample. These sequences were also reported in another study, on yellow fever vaccine responses in identical twins.

Sequencing was performed on PBMCs. These receptors originate from a woman in her late teens or twenties in good health.

The J gene is TRBJ2-1, the V gene TRBV27; the match to TRBD2 covers 7 bases. CDR3 size: 13 residues. The germline gives CDR1 MNHEY, CDR2 SMNVEV (reference sequence). J lost 6 bases, V lost 8 bases, and 7 bases had no gene match. The CDR3: CASVAASGNEQFF. CDR3 coding DNA: TGTGCCAGCGTTGCGGCTAGCGGCAATGAGCAGTTCTTC.

The table lists this clonotype with many counts. The chain links TRBV6-1 to TRBJ2-2; a weak D match, TRBD1 (5 bases). Per the germline V gene, CDR1 is MNHNS and CDR2 is SASEGT. This CDR3 is built from 14 residues. The V and J ends lost 2 bases and 9 bases respectively, with 13 bases between them. In DNA, the CDR3 is TGTGCCAGCAGTGAACGGCAGGGTCACCGGGAGCTGTTTTTT. Its translation is CASSERQGHRELFF.

The J gene is TRBJ1-2, the V gene TRBV6-1, with 7 nucleotides matching TRBD1. Germline V lookup: CDR1 MNHNS, CDR2 SASEGT. Trimming at V came to 6 bases and at J to 6 bases, leaving 7 bases not matched to a gene. The CDR3 consists of 13 residues. As DNA, the CDR3 is TGTGCCAGCAGATCAGGACAGGAAGATGGCTACACCTTC. As protein: CASRSGQEDGYTF.

CDR3 coding DNA: TGTGCCAGCAGCCCTACCGGGACCAGAGCCAAAAACATTCAGTACTTC. It specifies CASSPTGTRAKNIQYF. The rearrangement uses TRBV12-3 or TRBV12-4 and TRBJ2-4; D could derive from TRBD1 or TRBD2 (5 bases each). Trimming stripped 6 bases from V and 0 bases from J, with 15 bases between. The CDR3 contains 16 residues.

In this sample, this clonotype turned up a few times. V gene TRBV28 combines with J gene TRBJ2-1; D not certain. Germline lookup yields CDR1 MDHEN and CDR2 SYDVKM. This CDR3 is built from 16 residues. Trimming took off 5 bases at V and 5 bases at J, with 19 bases between the two ends. The CDR3, as DNA: TGTGCCAGCAGTACCAACAGCCTTGTCTCTGACAATGAGCAGTTCTTC. Amino acid sequence: CASSTNSLVSDNEQFF.

This clonotype was detected a few times. V gene TRBV29-1 combines with J gene TRBJ2-7; D might be TRBD2 (6 bases). The CDR3 extends over 13 amino acids. CDR1 and CDR2 from the germline V gene are SQVTM and ANQGSEA. Trimming shortened V by 7 bases and J by 0 bases, and 13 bases separated the two germline ends. The DNA of the CDR3 is TGCAGCGCCGCGGGGCCTAGCTCCTACGAGCAGTACTTC. Its protein is CSAAGPSSYEQYF.

This clonotype was seen a handful of times. This chain joins TRBV7-2 and TRBJ2-2, with 13 bases that match TRBD2. Germline V gene sequence: CDR1 SGHTA, CDR2 FQGNSA. The CDR3 has 16 residues. V shed 5 bases and J 7 bases; nucleotides not matched to a gene: 7. The DNA for the CDR3 is TGTGCCAGCAGCAGGACTAGCGGGGGAAAAAACGGGGAGCTGTTTTTT. It translates to CASSRTSGGKNGELFF.

In its sample, this clonotype was seen a few times. This chain uses TRBV7-3 with TRBJ2-1, with 10 bases fitting TRBD2. Germline CDR1 reads SGHTA; CDR2 reads FQGTGA. The CDR3 extends over 14 amino acids. V gave up 5 bases and J gave up 16 bases; unmatched junction bases: 14. The CDR3 loop is CASSQGASGSKIFF. CDR3 coding DNA: TGTGCCAGCAGCCAGGGGGCTAGCGGGAGCAAAATTTTCTTC.

The J gene is TRBJ2-7, the V gene TRBV5-1; no reliable D call. This CDR3 is built from 14 residues. Deletions cut 0 bases from V and 2 bases from J, with 9 bases between. CDR1 and CDR2 from the germline V gene are SGHRS and YFSETQ. The CDR3 is CASSLVSGTYEQYF. DNA of the CDR3: TGCGCCAGCAGCTTGGTTTCAGGAACCTACGAGCAGTACTTC.

The gene calls are TRBV14 and TRBJ2-5; 7 bases align to TRBD2. This CDR3 spans 17 amino acids. Germline values: CDR1 SGHDN, CDR2 FVKESK. J lost 5 bases, V lost 4 bases, and 16 bases had no gene match. CDR3 coding DNA: TGTGCCAGCAGCCCCGGGGGGTCTGGACATAAGGGGGAGACCCAGTACTTC. Translated, it gives CASSPGGSGHKGETQYF.

The rearrangement links TRBV10-2 to TRBJ1-6; 7 nucleotides line up with TRBD1. Germline V gene lookup returns CDR1 WSHSY and CDR2 SAAADI. There are 15 residues in the CDR3. Trimming took 8 bases from V and 7 from J; bases not matched to a gene: 11. The CDR3 region is CASGRQGLGNSPLHF. The CDR3 nucleotides are TGCGCCAGCGGCAGACAGGGCTTGGGCAATTCACCCCTCCACTTT.

The chain couples TRBV5-1 to TRBJ2-7; D gene ambiguous. V was shortened by 0 bases and J by 3 bases, with 10 bases between the two germline ends. Germline lookup yields CDR1 SGHRS and CDR2 YFSETQ. This CDR3 is built from 14 residues. The CDR3 sequence is CASSLGHTDYEQYF. CDR3 nucleotide sequence: TGCGCCAGCAGCTTGGGACACACTGACTACGAGCAGTACTTC.

The J gene is TRBJ1-1, the V gene TRBV24-1; D is undetermined. V lost 7 bases and J lost 1, with 9 bases in between. In germline, CDR1 is KGHDR, CDR2 SFDVKD. This CDR3 spans 13 amino acids. CDR3 bases: TGTGCCACCAGGGGTGGCGAGAACACTGAAGCTTTCTTT. As protein: CATRGGENTEAFF.

This chain uses TRBV5-4 with TRBJ2-7, with no clear D. The V end was cut by 2 bases, the J end by 3 bases, with 12 bases between. CDR3 length equals 14 residues. Per germline, CDR1 SGHNT and CDR2 YYREEE (reference sequence). CDR3 region: CASSFSPGDYEQYF. CDR3 nucleotide sequence: TGTGCCAGCAGCTTCTCACCAGGCGACTACGAGCAGTACTTC.

This rearrangement joins TRBV12-3 or TRBV12-4 to TRBJ2-1; D is perhaps TRBD2 (6 bases). The CDR3 contains 12 residues. V was cut by 3 bases and J by 10 bases, with 10 bases left in between. The CDR3 DNA is TGTGCCAGCAGTTTTGTTGCGGGAGAGCAGTTCTTC. Translation: CASSFVAGEQFF.

The table lists this clonotype with a few counts. J is TRBJ1-2 and V is TRBV7-9; TRBD1 agrees at 11 bases. CDR3 size: 15 residues. Unmatched junction bases numbered 10, after V lost 5 bases and J lost 8 bases. CDR1 and CDR2 from the germline V gene are SEHNR and FQNEAQ (reference sequence). The DNA for the CDR3 is TGTGCCAGCAGCCCGCCGGACAGGGGGCTTCTGGGCTACACCTTC. Amino acids: CASSPPDRGLLGYTF.

V usage is TRBV12-3 or TRBV12-4 and J usage is TRBJ2-7; 10 bases match TRBD1. V lost 7 bases to trimming and J lost 4 bases; unmatched junction nucleotides: 7. There are 14 residues in the CDR3. The DNA for the CDR3 is TGTGCCAGCAACCTTGGACAGGGGGTGTACGAGCAGTACTTC. It codes for CASNLGQGVYEQYF.

This clonotype was seen a handful of times. The CDR3: CASGRGAQETQYF. The CDR3 bases are TGTGCCAGCGGGCGGGGGGCCCAAGAGACCCAGTACTTC. This sequence joins TRBV12-3 or TRBV12-4 and TRBJ2-5; TRBD2 matches 8 bases. This CDR3 region has 13 residues. V lost 8 bases and J lost 1; bases outside the gene matches: 3.

This chain uses TRBV12-3 or TRBV12-4 with TRBJ2-1; no clear D gene. Trimming shortened V by 5 bases and J by 0 bases, and 11 bases separated the two germline ends. There are 15 residues in the CDR3. The CDR3 region is CASSPDSFSYNEQFF. The CDR3 region has the DNA TGTGCCAGCAGTCCTGACTCTTTCTCCTACAATGAGCAGTTCTTC.

The V and J genes are TRBV9 and TRBJ1-1; D gene uncertain. From germline, CDR1 is SGDLS and CDR2 YYNGEE. The CDR3 extends over 13 amino acids. Trimming removed 3 bases at V and 2 bases at J, with 8 bases between. In DNA form, the CDR3 reads TGTGCCAGCAGCGCCTCACCTAACACTGAAGCTTTCTTT. Translated: CASSASPNTEAFF.

The rearrangement links TRBV7-9 to TRBJ1-5; D is possibly TRBD1 (6 bases). Germline V gives CDR1 SEHNR, CDR2 FQNEAQ (reference sequence). V shed 0 bases and J shed 4 bases, with 10 bases lying between them. The CDR3 runs to 15 residues. The CDR3 nucleotides are TGTGCCAGCAGCTTAGCCGGGACACCAAATCAGCCCCAGCATTTT. Its translation is CASSLAGTPNQPQHF.

This clonotype was counted only a few times. The gene calls are TRBV18 and TRBJ2-1; 10 bases map to TRBD2. V trimming: 0 bases; J trimming: 9 bases; junction bases outside the gene matches: 11. Per the germline V gene, CDR1 is KGHSH and CDR2 is LQKENI. This CDR3 comprises 17 residues. In DNA form, the CDR3 reads TGTGCCAGCTCACCACCGGCAGCGGGGGGGGTCCGTGGTGAGCAGTTCTTC. Translated, it gives CASSPPAAGGVRGEQFF.

The chain is built from TRBV10-2 and TRBJ2-7; 8 bases line up with TRBD2. Losses at the gene ends were 6 bases for V and 5 bases for J; bases not matched to a gene: 6. Germline lookup yields CDR1 WSHSY and CDR2 SAAADI. This CDR3 spans 13 amino acids. CDR3 coding DNA: TGCGCCAGCAGCCCGGGGGGGATCAACGAGCAGTACGTC. Translation: CASSPGGINEQYV.

This clonotype was counted at least ten times. A junction end diverges from the germline sequence, so it may reflect a read error. The chain carries TRBV20-1 and TRBJ1-1; maybe TRBD1 (5 bases). Germline CDR1 is DFQATT and CDR2 is SNEGSKA (reference sequence). CDR3 length equals 13 residues. The DNA of the CDR3 is TGCAGTTCTAGTGGCCGAACTGGGGGTGAAGCTTTCTTT. Its translation is CSSSGRTGGEAFF.